The present T cell receptor beta chain was sequenced within a study of blood T cell repertoires in COVID-19. In the study overall: PBMCs, B-cell-depleted T cells, or T cells provided the cDNA or gDNA that made up the material.

CDR1 is SGHNT and CDR2 is YENEEA in the germline V gene. V lost 5 bases and J 7 bases, leaving 11 bases between the germline ends. The length of the CDR3 is 13 residues. This table comes from immunoSEQ multiplex PCR, and its TCRdb copy is limited to in-frame clones, with some not included. Among about 280,000 clones listed, around 90% were seen once. The sample was peripheral blood. This clonotype was obtained from a man aged 18 to 30 with active or convalescent COVID-19. The chain links TRBV11-3 to TRBJ2-2; no firm D call. CDR3 loop: CASSPLTGGELFF. CDR3 sequence (DNA): TGTGCCAGCAGCCCGCTTACGGGCGGGGAGCTGTTTTTT.